This T cell receptor beta chain was retrieved from a study of control samples from healthy donors and cancer patients. Profiled with immunoSEQ multiplex PCR; TCRdb holds only in-frame clones, not every one. Of about 88,000 clones in the sample, more than 80% were seen once. The CDR3 runs to 17 residues. V gene TRBV21-1 combines with J gene TRBJ1-1; the table's D gene call, TRBD1, was not cross checked with the DNA. TRBV21-1 is deemed a pseudogene. Sequencing was carried out using blood. This TCR was recovered from a man between 18 and 29 years old in good health. CDR3 amino acids: CASSKGGTGGMNTEAFF. CDR3 coding DNA: TGTGCCAGCAGCAAAGGGGGGACAGGCGGAATGAACACTGAAGCTTTCTTT.